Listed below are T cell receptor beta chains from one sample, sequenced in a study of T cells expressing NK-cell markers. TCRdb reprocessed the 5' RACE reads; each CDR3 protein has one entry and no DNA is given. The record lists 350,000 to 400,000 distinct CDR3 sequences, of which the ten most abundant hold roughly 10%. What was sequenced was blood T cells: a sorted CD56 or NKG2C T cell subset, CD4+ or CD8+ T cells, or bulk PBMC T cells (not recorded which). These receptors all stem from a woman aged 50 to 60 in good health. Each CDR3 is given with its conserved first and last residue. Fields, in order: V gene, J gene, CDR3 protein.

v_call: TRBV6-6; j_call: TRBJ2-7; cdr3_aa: CASTSGGGYEQYF
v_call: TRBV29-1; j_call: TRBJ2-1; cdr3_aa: CSVDPTGHEQFF
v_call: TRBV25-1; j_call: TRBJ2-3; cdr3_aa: CASTEPSLRGPNTDTQYF
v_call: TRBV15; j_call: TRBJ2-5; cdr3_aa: CATSKWGDQETQYF
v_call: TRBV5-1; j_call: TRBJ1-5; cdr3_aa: CASSLEDRPEENQPQHF
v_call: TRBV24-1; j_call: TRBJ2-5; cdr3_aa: CATAPGTSVKETQYF
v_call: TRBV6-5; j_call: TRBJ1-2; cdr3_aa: CASSYVGGKDYGYTF
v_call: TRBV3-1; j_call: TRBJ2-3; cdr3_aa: CASSQQSTDTQYF
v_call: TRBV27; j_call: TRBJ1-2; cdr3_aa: CASSFGPGQGINGYTF
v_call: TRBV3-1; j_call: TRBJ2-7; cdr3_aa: CASSQVGYVREQYF
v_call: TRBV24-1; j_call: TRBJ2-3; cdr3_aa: CATSESGGWDTQYF
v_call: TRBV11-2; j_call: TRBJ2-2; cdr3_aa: CASTLGGNTGELFF
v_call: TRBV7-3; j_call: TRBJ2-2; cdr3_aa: CASSLLGGSPTGELFF
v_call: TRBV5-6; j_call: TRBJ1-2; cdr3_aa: CASSHGTGEDYGYTF
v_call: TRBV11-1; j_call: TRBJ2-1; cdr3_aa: CASSLRSGTSYNEQFF